The next 32 T cell receptor beta chains were all read from a single sample in a study of blood T cell repertoires in COVID-19. Profiling relied on immunoSEQ multiplex PCR, and the TCRdb table lists in-frame clones only, not all of them. In the table there are roughly 67,000 clones, almost 85% of which are singletons. Sequencing was performed on peripheral blood. The receptors come from a man aged 50 to 60 with active COVID-19.

The rearrangement links TRBV19 to TRBJ1-4; TRBD1 matches 7 bases. This CDR3 has 17 amino acids. V shed 6 bases, J shed 0 bases, and the junction held 10 bases outside the gene matches. Looked up from germline, CDR1 is LNHDA and CDR2 is SQIVND (reference sequence). Here the CDR3 reads CASRYAVRGPTNEKLFF. CDR3 sequence (DNA): TGTGCCAGTAGATACGCAGTGAGGGGGCCAACTAATGAAAAACTGTTTTTT.

This clone was seen a few times. The chain is built from TRBV30 and TRBJ2-1; 7 bases are a match to TRBD2. CDR3 length: 18 residues. The V segment lost 3 bases and the J segment 5 bases; nucleotides outside the gene matches: 19. CDR1 and CDR2 (germline): GTSNPN, SVGIG (reference sequence). The CDR3 coding sequence is TGTGCCTGGAGGGAAAGGAGGGGTCCGGGACTACGGAACAATGAGCAGTTCTTC. This codes for CAWRERRGPGLRNNEQFF.

The chain couples TRBV19 to TRBJ1-6, with 8 bases that match TRBD1. This CDR3 spans 18 amino acids. From germline, CDR1 is LNHDA and CDR2 SQIVND (reference sequence). V gave up 5 bases and J gave up 6 bases; unmatched junction bases: 15. The CDR3: CASSLPPPTGGINSPLHF. CDR3 DNA: TGTGCCAGTAGTTTGCCACCCCCCACAGGGGGGATTAATTCACCCCTCCACTTT.

V is TRBV7-9 and J is TRBJ2-3, with 7 bases that match TRBD2. With V trimmed by 5 bases and J by 5 bases, 7 bases remained unmatched. There are 14 residues in the CDR3. Germline V lookup: CDR1 SEHNR, CDR2 FQNEAQ (reference sequence). This chain's CDR3 is CASSPSGGVDTQYF. CDR3 in DNA: TGTGCCAGCAGCCCTTCGGGGGGTGTAGATACGCAGTATTTT.

V is TRBV7-7 and J is TRBJ2-3; D ambiguous. Germline CDR1 reads SSHAT; CDR2 reads FNYEAQ (reference sequence). V lost 4 bases to trimming and J lost 2 bases, with 10 bases between them. The CDR3 is 14 residues long. CDR3 nucleotides: TGTGCCAGCAGCTACTCGATTTACACAGATACGCAGTATTTT. This gives the protein CASSYSIYTDTQYF.

The rearrangement uses TRBV7-2 and TRBJ1-1; weak D call: TRBD1 (5 bases). CDR1 SGHTA and CDR2 FQGNSA come from the germline V gene. The V end was cut by 1 base, the J end by 4 bases, with 7 bases between. This CDR3 has 13 amino acids. The CDR3 sequence is CASSLERGTEAFF. The DNA of the CDR3 is TGTGCCAGCAGCTTAGAAAGGGGCACTGAAGCTTTCTTT.

This clone was picked up one time. The V and J genes are TRBV4-1 and TRBJ2-5; D ambiguous. Deletions cut 2 bases from V and 5 bases from J, with 18 bases between. Germline V gene data show CDR1 as MGHRA and CDR2 as YSYEKL. The CDR3 has 16 residues. The CDR3 region has the DNA TGCGCCAGCAGCCAAACCTTTACAACCAGGCAGGAGACCCAGTACTTC. Its translation is CASSQTFTTRQETQYF.

Notes on this clone: Germline and junction disagree at one end, which may indicate a read error. This rearrangement joins TRBV12-3 or TRBV12-4 to TRBJ2-3; 9 nucleotides line up with TRBD1. The CDR3 contains 13 residues. The CDR3 protein is CASSLEPGQGESF. CDR3 nucleotides: TGTGCCAGCAGTTTAGAGCCGGGACAGGGCGAGTCTTTT.

V is TRBV5-5 and J is TRBJ1-2; 11 nucleotides match TRBD1. The ends lost 4 bases at V and 11 bases at J; junction bases unmatched: 16. Germline V gene sequence: CDR1 SGHKS, CDR2 YYEKEE (reference sequence). The CDR3 covers 16 residues. The CDR3: CASSPGQGDRTNGYTF. CDR3 nucleotide sequence: TGTGCCAGCAGCCCGGGACAGGGGGACCGCACCAACGGGTACACCTTC.

The rearrangement joins TRBV5-1 to TRBJ2-7, with D possibly being TRBD2 (6 bases). The CDR3 consists of 15 residues. Germline V CDR1 and CDR2: SGHRS, YFSETQ. V lost 4 bases and J lost 5, with 19 bases in between. The CDR3 DNA follows: TGCGCCAGCAGCCAGCCAACGGGGGTTACGGACGAGCAGTACTTC. Its protein product is CASSQPTGVTDEQYF.

This clone has a handful of counts. J is TRBJ1-6 and V is TRBV7-9; 8 bases align to TRBD1. V shed 3 bases, J shed 10 bases, and the junction held 2 bases outside the gene matches. Germline loops: CDR1 SEHNR, CDR2 FQNEAQ (reference sequence). This CDR3 spans 13 amino acids. The CDR3: CASSLTGESPLHF. The DNA of the CDR3 is TGTGCCAGCAGCTTGACAGGGGAGTCACCCCTCCACTTT.

This clone was detected only once. J is TRBJ2-3 and V is TRBV5-6, with D maybe TRBD2 (6 bases). Trimming cost V 1 base and J 3 bases, with 12 bases left between them. Germline CDR1 SGHDT, CDR2 YYEEEE. This CDR3 contains 15 residues. CDR3 loop: CASSLPGVGTDTQYF. The CDR3, as DNA: TGTGCCAGCAGCTTGCCGGGGGTGGGGACAGATACGCAGTATTTT.

The J gene is TRBJ1-3, the V gene TRBV12-5, with D unresolved. V lost 0 bases to trimming and J lost 0 bases, with 9 bases between them. CDR3 length equals 16 residues. Germline V gene data show CDR1 as LGHNT and CDR2 as FRNRAP. For the CDR3, the DNA is TGTGCTAGTGGTTTGGTAACCGTCAGCTCTGGAAACACCATATATTTT. Its protein product is CASGLVTVSSGNTIYF.

The chain combines TRBV11-2 with TRBJ2-7; D gene unclear. This CDR3 spans 13 amino acids. Germline V gene sequence: CDR1 SGHAT, CDR2 FQNNGV. Trimming pared 1 base from V and 3 bases from J, leaving 7 bases between. The CDR3 spells CASSLGGFYEQYF. The CDR3, as DNA: TGTGCCAGCAGCTTAGGAGGATTCTACGAGCAGTACTTC.

The rearrangement links TRBV7-8 to TRBJ2-6; tentative D call: TRBD1 (6 bases). Germline CDR1 reads SGHVS; CDR2 reads FQNEAQ. The V end lost 6 bases, the J end lost 4 bases, and 10 bases lay between the germline ends. This CDR3 has 14 residues. The CDR3 DNA is TGTGCCAGCAGTCAGGGGTCCGGGGCCAACGTCCTGACTTTC. Translation gives CASSQGSGANVLTF.

This clone appeared once. The chain links TRBV7-8 to TRBJ2-2, with D unclear. Germline-derived CDR1 and CDR2 are SGHVS and FQNEAQ. Trimming pared 0 bases from V and 4 bases from J, leaving 3 bases between. The CDR3 has 13 amino acids. The CDR3 DNA reads TGTGCCAGCAGCTTAGCCGGCACCGGGGAGCTGTTTTTT. Its translation is CASSLAGTGELFF.

The chain has TRBV13 and TRBJ2-6; 11 positions match TRBD2. Germline lookup yields CDR1 PRHDT and CDR2 FYEKMQ (reference sequence). V lost 4 bases and J lost 0; bases outside the gene matches: 5. This CDR3 has 18 residues. CDR3 in amino acids: CASSSPGLADSGANVLTF. Written as DNA, the CDR3 is TGTGCCAGCAGCTCACCGGGACTAGCGGACTCTGGGGCCAACGTCCTGACTTTC.

This sequence joins TRBV7-2 and TRBJ2-1, with 11 bases matching TRBD2. CDR3 length equals 14 residues. CDR1 SGHTA and CDR2 FQGNSA come from the germline V gene. V dropped 5 bases and J dropped 10; count of bases not matched to a gene: 7. This CDR3 reads CASSTSGSLVEQFF. Here the CDR3 DNA reads TGTGCCAGCAGCACTAGCGGGAGTTTGGTGGAGCAGTTCTTC.

This chain connects TRBV27 to TRBJ2-7, with a weak D call TRBD2 (5 bases). V was clipped by 10 bases and J by 2 bases, with 6 bases between them. CDR1 is MNHEY, CDR2 SMNVEV, per germline (reference sequence). CDR3 length: 10 amino acids. In DNA form, the CDR3 reads TGTGCCACCGGGACCTACGAGCAGTACTTC. Residues: CATGTYEQYF.

V is TRBV2 and J is TRBJ2-7; 11 bases are shared with TRBD2. The CDR3 extends over 15 amino acids. Germline V gene lookup returns CDR1 SNHLY and CDR2 FYNNEI. The V gene end was trimmed by 8 bases and the J gene end by 3 bases; junction bases not matched to a gene: 9. The CDR3 loop is CASGQTSGSFYEQYF. The CDR3 DNA reads as TGTGCCAGCGGACAAACTAGCGGGAGTTTCTACGAGCAGTACTTC.

J is TRBJ2-7 and V is TRBV5-4, with 8 bases lining up with TRBD1. The CDR3 is 15 amino acids. Trimming took 5 bases from V and 2 from J; bases not matched to a gene: 9. Germline V gene data show CDR1 as SGHNT and CDR2 as YYREEE (reference sequence). The CDR3 coding sequence is TGTGCCAGCAGTCGGGGACAGGTTCTAACCTACGAGCAGTACTTC. It specifies CASSRGQVLTYEQYF.

The table lists this clone with a few counts. The chain recombines TRBV27 with TRBJ2-2, with 10 bases identical to TRBD1. CDR3 length: 14 amino acids. V lost 6 bases and J lost 5; bases outside the gene matches: 3. Germline assignment: CDR1 MNHEY and CDR2 SMNVEV (reference sequence). The CDR3 DNA follows: TGTGCCAGCAGGGGGACAGGGGTGACCGGGGAGCTGTTTTTT. Translating it yields CASRGTGVTGELFF.

The CDR3 spells CASSSGGEQFF. The CDR3 nucleotides read TGTGCCAGCAGCTCGGGTGGGGAGCAGTTCTTC. The chain uses TRBV7-2 and TRBJ2-1; D is unclear. Trimming took 4 bases from V and 10 from J, leaving 8 bases between them. Per germline, CDR1 SGHTA and CDR2 FQGNSA. This CDR3 is built from 11 residues.

The J gene is TRBJ2-1, the V gene TRBV27; TRBD1 matches 9 bases. This CDR3 comprises 14 residues. CDR1 is MNHEY, CDR2 SMNVEV, per germline (reference sequence). V shed 6 bases and J 5 bases; nucleotides not matched to a gene: 5. CDR3 region: CASSWGQGHNEQFF. The CDR3 DNA sequence: TGTGCCAGCAGCTGGGGACAGGGCCACAATGAGCAGTTCTTC.

Only a few counts were recorded for this clone. CDR3 bases: TGTGCCAGCAGCCTAGGACAGGGGTACAATGAGCAGTTCTTC. Protein sequence: CASSLGQGYNEQFF. This chain links TRBV7-9 with TRBJ2-1, with 9 nucleotides matching TRBD1. The J segment lost 4 bases and the V segment lost 5 bases, leaving 3 bases of the junction unmatched. The germline CDR1 and CDR2 sequences are SEHNR and FQNEAQ (reference sequence). This CDR3 has 14 residues.

This chain joins TRBV9 and TRBJ1-2, with 8 bases identical to TRBD1. Trimming cost V 4 bases and J 3 bases; bases outside gene matches: 20. The CDR3 has 19 amino acids. Germline V gives CDR1 SGDLS, CDR2 YYNGEE. CDR3 amino acids: CASSSRGTGLKAGDYGYTF. In DNA, the CDR3 is TGTGCCAGCAGCTCTCGCGGGACAGGCCTCAAGGCCGGGGACTATGGCTACACCTTC.

The chain has TRBV18 and TRBJ2-3, with D possibly matching TRBD2 (5 bases). Germline V gives CDR1 KGHSH, CDR2 LQKENI. The V gene lost 9 bases and the J gene lost 3 bases, with 13 bases spanning the gap. The CDR3 totals 13 residues. The CDR3 loop reads CASSDLATDTQYF. The CDR3, as DNA: TGTGCCAGTTCTGACTTAGCGACAGATACGCAGTATTTT.

This rearrangement joins TRBV28 to TRBJ2-3; the D gene is possibly TRBD2 (6 bases). Between the trimmed V and J ends, which lost 3 bases and 1 base, there was a span of 20 bases. The germline V gene has CDR1 MDHEN and CDR2 SYDVKM. CDR3 length equals 18 residues. CDR3 DNA sequence: TGTGCCAGCAGTTTCCGCGAGGTGCGGGATGCCGGCACAGATACGCAGTATTTT. Translated: CASSFREVRDAGTDTQYF. Complete variable domain (other parts from reference TRBV28 and TRBJ2-3): DVKVTQSSRYLVKRTGEKVFLECVQDMDHENMFWYRQDPGLGLRLIYFSYDVKMKEKGDIPEGYSVSREKKERFSLILESASTNQTSMYLCASSFREVRDAGTDTQYFGPGTRLTVL.

V is TRBV5-4 and J is TRBJ2-5; tentatively, D is TRBD2 (5 bases). Trimming left V 1 base short and J 5 bases short, with 15 bases between. Germline CDR1 is SGHNT and CDR2 is YYREEE (reference sequence). The CDR3 has 15 residues. DNA of the CDR3: TGTGCCAGCAGCTTGACCTCCGGGGTGGAGGAGACCCAGTACTTC. Protein: CASSLTSGVEETQYF.

The chain links TRBV2 to TRBJ2-2; maybe TRBD1 (6 bases). Germline V lookup: CDR1 SNHLY, CDR2 FYNNEI. The V gene lost 7 bases and the J gene lost 4 bases, with 19 bases spanning the gap. This CDR3 spans 16 amino acids. In DNA form, the CDR3 reads TGTGCCAGCATGAGGGGACACCTCAGGGTCACCGGGGAGCTGTTTTTT. Translated, it gives CASMRGHLRVTGELFF.

This rearrangement joins TRBV5-6 to TRBJ2-2, with D unresolved. The germline V gene encodes CDR1 SGHDT and CDR2 YYEEEE. V shed 5 bases and J shed 2 bases, with 16 bases lying between them. The CDR3 has 16 amino acids. CDR3 bases: TGTGCCAGCAGTCGCGGTGGCCCACTCAACACCGGGGAGCTGTTTTTT. It translates to CASSRGGPLNTGELFF.

The chain uses TRBV19 and TRBJ1-1, with TRBD1 as a possible D gene (6 bases). This CDR3 spans 15 amino acids. V was clipped by 3 bases and J by 4 bases, with 15 bases between them. Germline V lookup: CDR1 LNHDA, CDR2 SQIVND (reference sequence). The CDR3 bases are TGTGCCAGTAGTATTGGGAACCGAGGGGGCACTGAAGCTTTCTTT. It specifies CASSIGNRGGTEAFF.